This TCR beta chain emerged from a study of T cells in Graves' hyperthyroidism and ophthalmopathy. It was RNA transcripts that yielded the amplified TCR beta CDR3 regions. The TCR CDR3 was amplified in a first-round RT-PCR using the HTBI primer set. TCRdb called the multiplex PCR reads again in MiXCR, with one record for every CDR3 protein. Of 300,000 to 350,000 distinct CDR3 sequences in the sample, 18% were seen once. Study-level points and caveats: Within blood appeared most thyroid clonotypes that had expanded above 0.001.

The germline gives CDR1 SEHNR, CDR2 FQNEAQ (reference sequence). CDR3 length: 15 amino acids. Trimming stripped 6 bases from V and 2 bases from J, with 16 bases between. Patients between 18 and 65 years old had hyperthyroidism, newly diagnosed and lasting under 2 months. Patients were excluded for uncontrolled infection, other autoimmune disease, pregnancy or lactation. A note on this clonotype: What it binds is not known.

Sequences were obtained from blood. The clonotype originates from a woman between 50 and 59 years old with Graves' hyperthyroidism. The rearrangement joins TRBV7-9 to TRBJ2-5, with D unresolved. CDR3 in amino acids: CASSSTGASQETQYF. The CDR3 DNA is TGTGCCAGCAGTTCGACTGGAGCCAGTCAAGAGACCCAGTACTTC.